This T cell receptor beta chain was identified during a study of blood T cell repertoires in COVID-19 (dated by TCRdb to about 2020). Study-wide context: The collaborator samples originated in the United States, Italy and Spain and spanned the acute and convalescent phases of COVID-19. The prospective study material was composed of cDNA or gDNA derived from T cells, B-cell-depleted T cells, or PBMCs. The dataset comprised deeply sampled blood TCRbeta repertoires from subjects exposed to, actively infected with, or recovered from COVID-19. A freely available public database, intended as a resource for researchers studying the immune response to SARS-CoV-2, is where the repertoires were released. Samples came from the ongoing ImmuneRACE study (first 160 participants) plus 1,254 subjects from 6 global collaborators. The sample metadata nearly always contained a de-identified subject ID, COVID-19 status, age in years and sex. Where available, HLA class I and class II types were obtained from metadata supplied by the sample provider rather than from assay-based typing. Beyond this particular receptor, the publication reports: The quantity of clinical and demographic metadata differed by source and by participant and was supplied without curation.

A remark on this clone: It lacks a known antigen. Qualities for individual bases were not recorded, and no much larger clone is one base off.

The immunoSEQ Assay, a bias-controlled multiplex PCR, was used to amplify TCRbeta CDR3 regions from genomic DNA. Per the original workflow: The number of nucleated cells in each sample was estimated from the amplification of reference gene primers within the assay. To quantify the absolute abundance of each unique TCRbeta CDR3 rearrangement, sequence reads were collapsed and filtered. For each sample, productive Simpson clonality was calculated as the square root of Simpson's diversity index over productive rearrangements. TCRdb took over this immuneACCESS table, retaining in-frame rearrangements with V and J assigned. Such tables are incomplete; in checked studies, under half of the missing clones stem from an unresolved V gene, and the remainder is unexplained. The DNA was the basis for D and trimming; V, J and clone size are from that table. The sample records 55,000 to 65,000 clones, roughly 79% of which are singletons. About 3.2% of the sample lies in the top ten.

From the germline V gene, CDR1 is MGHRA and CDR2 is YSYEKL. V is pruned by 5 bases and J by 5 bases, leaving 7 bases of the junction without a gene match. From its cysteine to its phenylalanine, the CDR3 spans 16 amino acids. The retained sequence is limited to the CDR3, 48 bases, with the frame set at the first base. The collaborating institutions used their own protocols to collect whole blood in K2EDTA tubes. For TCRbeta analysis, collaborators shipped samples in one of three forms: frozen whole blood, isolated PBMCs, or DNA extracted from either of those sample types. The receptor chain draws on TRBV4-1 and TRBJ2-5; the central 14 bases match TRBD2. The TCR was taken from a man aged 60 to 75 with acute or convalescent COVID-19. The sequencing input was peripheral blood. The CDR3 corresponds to CASSTRLAGGLETQYF. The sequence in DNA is TGCGCCAGCAGCACTCGACTAGCGGGGGGGCTTGAGACCCAGTACTTC.